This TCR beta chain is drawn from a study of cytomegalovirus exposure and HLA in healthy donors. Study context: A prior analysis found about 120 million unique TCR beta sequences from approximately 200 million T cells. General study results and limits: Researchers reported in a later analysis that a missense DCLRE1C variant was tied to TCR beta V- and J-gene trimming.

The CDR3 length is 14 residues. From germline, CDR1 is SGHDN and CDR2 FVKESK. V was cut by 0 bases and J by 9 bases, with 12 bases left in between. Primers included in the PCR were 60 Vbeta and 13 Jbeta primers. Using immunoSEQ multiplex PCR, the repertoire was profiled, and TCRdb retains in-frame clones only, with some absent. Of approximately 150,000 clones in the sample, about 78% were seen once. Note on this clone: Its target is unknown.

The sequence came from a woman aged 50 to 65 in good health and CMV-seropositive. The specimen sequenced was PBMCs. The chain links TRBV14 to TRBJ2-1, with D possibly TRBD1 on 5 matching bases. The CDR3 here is CASSQDLDSTEQFF. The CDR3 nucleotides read TGTGCCAGCAGCCAAGATTTAGACAGCACTGAGCAGTTCTTC.